This T cell receptor beta chain was sequenced during a study of T cells expressing NK-cell markers. CDR3 length equals 14 residues. Germline CDR1 is SGHTS and CDR2 is YDEGEE. Each CDR3 protein gets one entry in TCRdb, which reprocessed the 5' RACE reads and gives no DNA. This sample's table has some 190,000 distinct CDR3 sequences. Sequencing was performed on blood T cells: a sorted CD56 or NKG2C T cell subset, CD4+ or CD8+ T cells, or bulk PBMC T cells (not recorded which). This receptor was taken from a man aged 18-70 years in good health. The chain employs TRBV5-8 and TRBJ2-7; the D call of TRBD1 rests on TCRdb alone, since no DNA is present to check it. The chain's CDR3 is CASSVGTGVYEQYF.